This T cell receptor (beta chain) was sequenced for a study of blood T cells in healthy people across ages. Study outcomes and limitations: When set beside aged donors, long-lived donors presented more naive CD4+ cells and higher diversity. PBMCs were not sorted, which prevented a conclusive comparison of naive versus antigen-experienced cells. A roughly linear fall in TCR beta diversity per million T cells was seen with increasing age. Those diversity estimates obtained from one million T cells were thought to be underestimates.

In regard to this clonotype: Its antigen is not identified.

The second PCR ran about 6 to 12 cycles with a sample-barcoded 5' primer and J-beta primers. Via MiXCR, TCRdb re-called the 5' RACE reads, giving one row per CDR3 protein. The data show around 1.5 million distinct CDR3 sequences, around 36% seen once. Germline V gives CDR1 DFQATT, CDR2 SNEGSKA (reference sequence). V lost 3 bases and J lost 5; bases outside the gene matches: 6. The length of the CDR3 is 13 residues. J is TRBJ2-7 and V is TRBV20-1, with 8 nucleotides matching TRBD2. The sequenced material came from blood. The receptor comes from a woman in her 30s in good health. CDR3 nucleotides: TGCAGTGCTAGCGGGAGGGCCCAAAACGAGCAGTACTTC. Amino acid sequence: CSASGRAQNEQYF.